The 27 T cell receptor beta chains below all came from one sample that was sequenced in a study of blood T cells in healthy people across ages. A second PCR, run for roughly 7 to 12 cycles, used a sample-barcoded 5' primer plus a J-beta primer mix. TCRdb reanalysed the 5' RACE reads using MiXCR and keeps one entry per CDR3 protein. The profile shows approximately 1.5 million distinct CDR3 sequences, under 55% of them singletons. The specimen sequenced was blood. These receptors were obtained from a woman aged 18-30 years in good health.

This sequence joins TRBV7-9 and TRBJ2-1, with TRBD2 identical over 11 bases. CDR3 length: 14 residues. V was clipped by 5 bases and J by 9 bases; unmatched bases: 6. Germline V gives CDR1 SEHNR, CDR2 FQNEAQ (reference sequence). In nucleotides, the CDR3 is TGTGCCAGCAGCGTAGAACTAGCGGGAGTTGAGCAGTTCTTC. This sequence encodes CASSVELAGVEQFF.

In its sample, this clonotype was seen a few times. The genes are TRBV3-1 and TRBJ1-6; 7 positions agree with TRBD1. The ends lost 1 base at V and 9 bases at J; junction bases unmatched: 9. Per germline, CDR1 LGHDT and CDR2 YNNKEL (reference sequence). The CDR3 sequence is 16 residues long. CDR3 coding DNA: TGTGCCAGCAGCCAAGGTCTATTGACAGGGATTTCACCCCTCCACTTT. Translation: CASSQGLLTGISPLHF.

At least ten counts were recorded for this clonotype. This chain uses TRBV29-1 with TRBJ2-3; D gene uncertain. Between the trimmed V and J ends, which lost 4 bases and 0 bases, there was a span of 2 bases. Germline V gene data show CDR1 as SQVTM and CDR2 as ANQGSEA. This CDR3 has 11 amino acids. The CDR3 DNA follows: TGCAGCGTTGTAAGCACAGATACGCAGTATTTT. As protein: CSVVSTDTQYF.

The J gene is TRBJ2-1, the V gene TRBV5-1, with D perhaps being TRBD1 or TRBD2 (5 bases each). Trimming took off 6 bases at V and 0 bases at J, with 16 bases between the two ends. The CDR3 has 16 residues. CDR1 and CDR2 from the germline V gene are SGHRS and YFSETQ. CDR3 sequence: CASTRGPSSSYNEQFF. The CDR3 DNA sequence: TGCGCCAGCACTAGGGGACCGTCGAGCTCCTACAATGAGCAGTTCTTC.

This chain's CDR3 is CASTRRVIYTEAFF. The CDR3 nucleotides read TGTGCCAGCACCCGACGAGTGATTTACACTGAAGCTTTCTTT. V and J are TRBV6-6 and TRBJ1-1; D ambiguous. The CDR3 has 14 amino acids. The germline V and J ends were trimmed by 7 bases and 3 bases, with 15 bases remaining between them. Germline V gene data show CDR1 as MNHNY and CDR2 as SVGAGI (reference sequence).

This clonotype was observed many times. The chain links TRBV7-2 to TRBJ1-5; D possibly corresponds to TRBD1 (5 bases). Germline V gene sequence: CDR1 SGHTA, CDR2 FQGNSA. The CDR3 is made up of 14 amino acids. Trimming left V 1 base short and J 3 bases short, with 7 bases between. The CDR3 spells CASSLGGTNQPQHF. In nucleotides, the CDR3 is TGTGCCAGCAGCTTAGGGGGCACCAATCAGCCCCAGCATTTT.

This chain joins TRBV6-2 or TRBV6-3 and TRBJ2-7, with 7 bases that match TRBD1. CDR3 length: 15 residues. The V and J ends lost 6 bases and 2 bases, in that order; junction bases with no gene match: 10. Germline lookup yields CDR1 MNHEY and CDR2 SVGEGT. CDR3 protein: CASSRPTGNPYEQYF. The CDR3 DNA follows: TGTGCCAGCAGCCGACCGACAGGGAACCCCTACGAGCAGTACTTC.

This clonotype has only a few counts. The chain recombines TRBV4-3 with TRBJ1-4; possibly TRBD1 for D (6 bases). The CDR3 spans 16 residues. From germline, CDR1 is LGHNA and CDR2 YSLEER. V was clipped by 0 bases and J by 8 bases, with 16 bases between them. CDR3 region: CASSQDPGAPEEKLFF. As DNA, the CDR3 is TGCGCCAGCAGCCAAGATCCGGGGGCGCCGGAAGAAAAACTGTTTTTT.

The gene calls are TRBV4-3 and TRBJ2-5; the match to TRBD2 covers 9 bases. Germline CDR1 LGHNA, CDR2 YSLEER. The CDR3 is made up of 16 amino acids. The V gene end was trimmed by 2 bases and the J gene end by 11 bases; junction bases not matched to a gene: 15. CDR3 coding DNA: TGCGCCAGCAGCCAAATGTTAGCGGGAGATGACAATGAGCAGTACTTC. Protein product: CASSQMLAGDDNEQYF.

This chain uses TRBV4-2 with TRBJ1-1; D is undetermined. The CDR3 is 15 amino acids. Per the germline V gene, CDR1 is LGHNA and CDR2 is YNFKEQ. The V and J ends lost 0 bases and 5 bases respectively, with 13 bases between them. CDR3 region: CASSQERWGNTEAFF. The CDR3, as DNA: TGTGCCAGCAGCCAAGAGCGCTGGGGAAATACTGAAGCTTTCTTT.

This clonotype was observed a handful of times. The rearrangement links TRBV12-3 or TRBV12-4 to TRBJ2-2; no clear D. The CDR3 is made up of 13 amino acids. V was pared by 4 bases and J by 0 bases, with 3 bases between. Here the CDR3 DNA reads TGTGCCAGCAGTTCGACGAACACCGGGGAGCTGTTTTTT. It is translated as CASSSTNTGELFF.

The chain recombines TRBV20-1 with TRBJ2-1; no reliable D call. This CDR3 is 15 amino acids long. V shed 0 bases and J shed 8 bases, with 17 bases lying between them. CDR1 is DFQATT, CDR2 SNEGSKA, per germline (reference sequence). The CDR3 reads CSARDRRVFGYEQFF. For the CDR3, the DNA is TGCAGTGCTAGAGATCGACGGGTCTTCGGGTATGAGCAGTTCTTC.

V and J are TRBV18 and TRBJ2-5; 12 nucleotides line up with TRBD2. Trimming cost V 2 bases and J 5 bases; bases outside gene matches: 6. This CDR3 contains 16 residues. The V gene's germline CDR1 is KGHSH and CDR2 LQKENI. DNA of the CDR3: TGTGCCAGCTCACCATTCTCGACTAGCGGGGGCGAGACCCAGTACTTC. This codes for CASSPFSTSGGETQYF.

The table lists this clonotype with many counts. The rearrangement joins TRBV20-1 to TRBJ2-1; 14 bases are a match to TRBD2. Per the germline V gene, CDR1 is DFQATT and CDR2 is SNEGSKA (reference sequence). This CDR3 comprises 17 residues. V lost 5 bases to trimming and J lost 5 bases; unmatched junction nucleotides: 11. Here the CDR3 DNA reads TGCAGTGCTTTTAGACTAGCGGGAGGGCCTCGGAACAATGAGCAGTTCTTC. Residues: CSAFRLAGGPRNNEQFF.

In this sample, this clonotype turned up a few times. J is TRBJ2-1 and V is TRBV7-2, with TRBD2 matching 7 bases. This CDR3 comprises 19 residues. The V gene end was trimmed by 6 bases and the J gene end by 3 bases; junction bases not matched to a gene: 20. The V gene's germline CDR1 is SGHTA and CDR2 FQGNSA. This chain's CDR3 is CASSRPVTSEVIGYNEQFF. CDR3 in DNA: TGTGCCAGCAGTCGACCCGTAACTAGCGAGGTTATTGGCTACAATGAGCAGTTCTTC.

Remarks on this clonotype: Compared with germline, one end of the junction differs, possibly owing to a read error. The V and J genes are TRBV4-2 and TRBJ2-7; no reliable D call. Germline CDR1 is LGHNA and CDR2 is YNFKEQ. This CDR3 spans 14 amino acids. CDR3 DNA: TGTGCCAGCAGAAAGACAAGGAGCTCCTACGGGCAGTACTTC. Translating gives CASRKTRSSYGQYF.

V is TRBV7-9 and J is TRBJ1-3; maybe TRBD1 (6 bases). The germline V gene encodes CDR1 SEHNR and CDR2 FQNEAQ (reference sequence). Deletions cut 2 bases from V and 0 bases from J, with 14 bases between. This CDR3 region has 17 residues. CDR3 residues: CASSLLGATHSGNTIYF. The CDR3 bases are TGTGCCAGCAGCTTATTGGGGGCTACCCACTCTGGAAACACCATATATTTT.

This clonotype was observed a handful of times. J is TRBJ2-3 and V is TRBV5-1; 7 bases are shared with TRBD1. After removal of 3 bases from V and 10 bases from J, the junction contained 17 bases not matched to a gene. The length of the CDR3 is 16 residues. CDR1 is SGHRS and CDR2 is YFSETQ in the germline V gene. The DNA of the CDR3 is TGCGCCAGCAGCTGGACAGGAGCTTTTCCCCCCCGCTCGCAGTATTTT. This gives the protein CASSWTGAFPPRSQYF.

This clonotype has at least ten counts. The rearrangement uses TRBV11-3 and TRBJ2-3, with D possibly being TRBD1 (5 bases). Germline-derived CDR1 and CDR2 are SGHNT and YENEEA. Trimming took off 5 bases at V and 4 bases at J, with 10 bases between the two ends. The CDR3 is 13 residues long. The CDR3 is CASSTSRADTQYF. DNA of the CDR3: TGTGCCAGCAGCACCTCCAGGGCAGATACGCAGTATTTT.

The CDR3 DNA reads as TGTGCCATCAGTGTAGGGCAGGGGAACACTGAAGCTTTCTTT. It yields the protein CAISVGQGNTEAFF. This rearrangement joins TRBV10-3 to TRBJ1-1; D perhaps matches TRBD1 (5 bases). Germline CDR1 and CDR2: ENHRY and SYGVKD. Trimming removed 4 bases from V and 1 base from J, with 10 bases in between. The CDR3 loop spans 14 amino acids.

The chain recombines TRBV2 with TRBJ2-3, with D maybe TRBD2 (7 bases). The CDR3 totals 13 residues. V gave up 10 bases and J gave up 1 base, with 12 bases separating them. Germline CDR1 SNHLY, CDR2 FYNNEI. As DNA, the CDR3 is TGTGCCAACAGGGACTATGGCACAGATACGCAGTATTTT. It specifies CANRDYGTDTQYF.

The sample holds a few counts of this clonotype. The chain combines TRBV5-1 with TRBJ2-4, with D possibly TRBD2 on 6 matching bases. Germline values: CDR1 SGHRS, CDR2 YFSETQ. The ends were cut back, 4 bases at V and 0 bases at J, with 14 bases in the middle. CDR3 length: 16 amino acids. CDR3 sequence (DNA): TGCGCCAGCAGCCCTTACCTGGGACTAGCCAAAAACATTCAGTACTTC. It specifies CASSPYLGLAKNIQYF. Full variable domain (missing parts from reference TRBV5-1 and TRBJ2-4): KAGVTQTPRYLIKTRGQQVTLSCSPISGHRSVSWYQQTPGQGLQFLFEYFSETQRNKGNFPGRFSGRQFSNSRSEMNVSTLELGDSALYLCASSPYLGLAKNIQYFGAGTRLSVL.

Ten or more counts support this clonotype. The rearrangement uses TRBV29-1 and TRBJ2-1, with a possible D match to TRBD1 (6 bases). V gave up 4 bases and J gave up 7 bases, with 14 bases separating them. In germline, CDR1 is SQVTM, CDR2 ANQGSEA. CDR3 length: 13 amino acids. In DNA form, the CDR3 reads TGCAGCGTTGTTACAGGGATTAGAAATGAGCAGTTCTTC. This codes for CSVVTGIRNEQFF.

This sequence joins TRBV27 and TRBJ2-1, with 14 bases matching TRBD2. J gave up 8 bases and V 6 bases, and 12 bases lay outside the gene matches. CDR1 MNHEY and CDR2 SMNVEV come from the germline V gene (reference sequence). This CDR3 contains 17 residues. CDR3 region: CASSQWRLAGGYDEQFF. The CDR3 DNA reads as TGTGCCAGCAGCCAATGGCGACTAGCGGGAGGGTATGATGAGCAGTTCTTC.

The V call is TRBV27, the J call TRBJ1-6, with TRBD1 identical over 7 bases. Germline CDR1 and CDR2: MNHEY and SMNVEV (reference sequence). After removal of 5 bases from V and 5 bases from J, the junction contained 3 bases not matched to a gene. This CDR3 region has 14 residues. The CDR3 loop is CASSPGTDNSPLHF. CDR3 nucleotide sequence: TGTGCCAGCAGTCCCGGGACAGATAATTCACCCCTCCACTTT.

Concerning this clonotype itself: This may arise from a read error, as a much more abundant clone is one base away. The J gene is TRBJ2-7, the V gene TRBV7-2; tentatively, D is TRBD1 or TRBD2 (6 bases each). This CDR3 has 15 residues. Germline V gene lookup returns CDR1 SGHTA and CDR2 FQGNSA. V lost 2 bases and J 7 bases, leaving 18 bases between the germline ends. CDR3 nucleotide sequence: TGTGCCAGCAGCTTAAGACTAGTTGGGGACAATGAGCAGTACTTC. Translated, it gives CASSLRLVGDNEQYF.

The rearrangement links TRBV6-5 to TRBJ2-7; 10 bases align to TRBD1. The CDR3 is 15 amino acids. Losses at the gene ends were 6 bases for V and 3 bases for J; bases not matched to a gene: 8. Germline CDR1 is MNHEY and CDR2 is SVGAGI. The CDR3 DNA reads as TGTGCCAGCAGCCTGGGACAGGGGAGGGTCTACGAGCAGTACTTC. Its protein product is CASSLGQGRVYEQYF.